This T cell receptor beta chain was found in a study of blood T cell repertoires in COVID-19. Germline lookup yields CDR1 MNHEY and CDR2 SVGAGI. Germline trimming cut 1 base from V and 3 bases from J; bases unmatched to any gene: 4. There are 16 residues in the CDR3. Some clones are missing from TCRdb's copy, which holds only in-frame ones; the method was immunoSEQ multiplex PCR. Among 95,000 to 110,000 clones, about 85% were seen once, and the ten largest hold 3% to 3.5%. This receptor was taken from a man in his forties or fifties in a cohort sampled during active COVID-19. The sample taken for sequencing was peripheral blood. V gene TRBV6-5 combines with J gene TRBJ2-3, with TRBD2 matching 10 bases. CDR3 bases: TGTGCCAGCAGTTACTACAGAGCGGGGGGGACAGATACGCAGTATTTT. It encodes CASSYYRAGGTDTQYF.